Each of the 30 T cell receptor beta chains below was sequenced from the same sample in a study of beta chain features in type 1 diabetes. Reverse transcription of all isolated RNA meant that expressed TCRB transcripts were sequenced. Produced via immunoSEQ multiplex PCR; TCRdb's table is partial and in-frame only. The sample shows 900,000 or so clones, roughly 15% of them seen only once. The sample was naive CD4+ T cells from blood. The receptors shown here come from a young woman in good health.

This clone appeared a few times. The chain couples TRBV7-2 to TRBJ2-6, with D unclear. V lost 3 bases, J lost 9 bases, and 6 bases lay in between. Germline CDR1 SGHTA, CDR2 FQGNSA. The CDR3 covers 12 residues. The CDR3 sequence: CASSFSGNVLTF. CDR3 DNA sequence: TGTGCCAGCAGCTTTTCCGGCAACGTCCTGACTTTC.

In this sample, this clone turned up a few times. The J gene is TRBJ2-7, the V gene TRBV9, with TRBD1 matching over 9 bases. The CDR3 is 16 amino acids. The trim removed 3 bases at V and 3 bases at J, leaving 10 bases unmatched. The V gene's germline CDR1 is SGDLS and CDR2 YYNGEE. The CDR3 protein is CASSEGAGTGYYEQYF. The CDR3 DNA reads TGTGCCAGCAGCGAGGGGGCCGGGACAGGGTACTACGAGCAGTACTTC. Full variable domain (missing parts from reference TRBV9 and TRBJ2-7): DSGVTQTPKHLITATGQRVTLRCSPRSGDLSVYWYQQSLDQGLQFLIQYYNGEERAKGNILERFSAQQFPDLHSELNLSSLELGDSALYFCASSEGAGTGYYEQYFGPGTRLTVT.

This clone was seen a few times. The gene calls are TRBV6-5 and TRBJ2-7; 11 bases agree with TRBD2. The ends lost 3 bases at V and 6 bases at J; junction bases unmatched: 4. The CDR3 covers 14 residues. Germline assignment: CDR1 MNHEY and CDR2 SVGAGI. Here the CDR3 reads CASSYTSGSGEQYF. CDR3 bases: TGTGCCAGCAGTTATACTAGCGGGAGTGGCGAGCAGTACTTC.

This clone occurred once. The J gene is TRBJ2-3, the V gene TRBV10-2; 10 bases are shared with TRBD2. The ends lost 0 bases at V and 1 base at J; junction bases unmatched: 7. Looked up from germline, CDR1 is WSHSY and CDR2 is SAAADI. There are 18 residues in the CDR3. The CDR3 DNA reads as TGCGCCAGCAGTGAGTCGTCGCTAGCGGGAGTGGGCACAGATACGCAGTATTTT. Protein product: CASSESSLAGVGTDTQYF.

DNA for the CDR3: TGTGCCAGCAGCTTGGAAGGTCTAGCGACTATCACAGATACGCAGTATTTT. Residues: CASSLEGLATITDTQYF. The J gene is TRBJ2-3, the V gene TRBV5-4, with a possible D match to TRBD2 (6 bases). The CDR3 extends over 17 amino acids. CDR1 and CDR2 (germline): SGHNT, YYREEE (reference sequence). Trimming took off 0 bases at V and 2 bases at J, with 16 bases between the two ends.

This clone appeared a few times. The sample holds other DNA sequences that translate to the same CDR3. This chain uses TRBV5-6 with TRBJ2-3, with D possibly TRBD2 on 5 matching bases. Germline loops: CDR1 SGHDT, CDR2 YYEEEE. V dropped 4 bases and J dropped 0 bases, with 9 bases sitting between them. This CDR3 spans 14 amino acids. The CDR3 nucleotides are TGTGCCAGCAGCCTCGGACTGAGCACAGATACGCAGTATTTT. Residues: CASSLGLSTDTQYF.

This clone was seen more than once but under ten times. J is TRBJ1-2 and V is TRBV5-5; tentative D call: TRBD1 (5 bases). Trimming pared 2 bases from V and 3 bases from J, leaving 11 bases between. Germline CDR1 SGHKS, CDR2 YYEKEE (reference sequence). The CDR3 length is 14 residues. In nucleotides, the CDR3 is TGTGCCAGCAGCTTACCGACAGAGGACTATGGCTACACCTTC. This translates into CASSLPTEDYGYTF.

The V and J genes are TRBV18 and TRBJ2-1; possibly TRBD1 or TRBD2 for D (5 bases each). The germline V gene encodes CDR1 KGHSH and CDR2 LQKENI. The CDR3 consists of 15 residues. V lost 1 base to trimming and J lost 3 bases, with 10 bases between them. CDR3 DNA sequence: TGTGCCAGCTCACCACTGGGGACGGACTACAATGAGCAGTTCTTC. Protein: CASSPLGTDYNEQFF.

This sequence joins TRBV19 and TRBJ2-7; maybe TRBD1 (6 bases). V was clipped by 5 bases and J by 9 bases, with 17 bases between them. The length of the CDR3 is 13 residues. Germline V gives CDR1 LNHDA, CDR2 SQIVND (reference sequence). The CDR3 DNA follows: TGTGCCAGTAGTCCCCGGACAGCTGAGGTGCAGTACTTC. Protein: CASSPRTAEVQYF.

This clone was found once. The genes are TRBV29-1 and TRBJ2-7; 7 nucleotides agree with TRBD1. After removal of 3 bases from V and 6 bases from J, the junction contained 8 bases not matched to a gene. Germline V lookup: CDR1 SQVTM, CDR2 ANQGSEA. The CDR3 loop spans 13 amino acids. This CDR3 is CSVDIFGTVEQYF. In DNA, the CDR3 is TGCAGCGTTGATATCTTCGGGACAGTCGAGCAGTACTTC.

CDR3 protein: CASSDPSGTGSYNEQFF. The CDR3 region has the DNA TGTGCCAGCAGTGACCCTAGCGGAACGGGCTCCTACAATGAGCAGTTCTTC. The chain employs TRBV6-1 and TRBJ2-1; 7 positions match TRBD2. Germline V gene lookup returns CDR1 MNHNS and CDR2 SASEGT. V dropped 3 bases and J dropped 0; count of bases not matched to a gene: 8. The CDR3 length is 17 residues.

The chain couples TRBV27 to TRBJ1-2; no clear D. Germline loops: CDR1 MNHEY, CDR2 SMNVEV (reference sequence). CDR3 length: 15 residues. V lost 2 bases, J lost 7 bases, and 17 bases lay in between. In DNA form, the CDR3 reads TGTGCCAGCAGTTTAAGCAGGCTTGGATCTGGTGGCTACACCTTC. Translating it yields CASSLSRLGSGGYTF.

The J gene is TRBJ2-1, the V gene TRBV28, with D possibly called TRBD1 or TRBD2 (6 bases each). CDR3 length equals 17 residues. The V gene lost 6 bases and the J gene lost 0 bases, with 18 bases spanning the gap. From germline, CDR1 is MDHEN and CDR2 SYDVKM. The CDR3 reads CASSLPGAGSSYNEQFF. In DNA form, the CDR3 reads TGTGCCAGCAGCCTACCAGGGGCGGGAAGCTCCTACAATGAGCAGTTCTTC.

The table lists this clone with a few counts. V and J are TRBV5-1 and TRBJ2-2; 7 nucleotides line up with TRBD2. Trimming at V came to 1 base and at J to 7 bases, leaving 16 bases not matched to a gene. The germline V gene has CDR1 SGHRS and CDR2 YFSETQ. The length of the CDR3 is 18 residues. This CDR3 reads CASSLSPLSGREHGELFF. The CDR3 coding sequence is TGCGCCAGCAGCTTGTCCCCCTTATCGGGGCGGGAGCACGGGGAGCTGTTTTTT.

This clone has just a few counts. CDR3 coding DNA: TGTGCCAGCAGGCGATACGGGACAGGCGGGACCACTAACTATGGCTACACCTTC. It specifies CASRRYGTGGTTNYGYTF. J is TRBJ1-2 and V is TRBV5-4; 8 bases fit TRBD1. The CDR3 covers 18 residues. In germline, CDR1 is SGHNT, CDR2 YYREEE (reference sequence). V shed 5 bases and J 0 bases; nucleotides not matched to a gene: 15.

This clone was counted between two and nine times. The chain is built from TRBV11-2 and TRBJ2-1, with a weak D call TRBD2 (6 bases). Looked up from germline, CDR1 is SGHAT and CDR2 is FQNNGV. The length of the CDR3 is 19 residues. The V gene lost 3 bases and the J gene lost 5 bases, with 26 bases spanning the gap. CDR3 coding DNA: TGTGCCAGCAGCTTGTATCTATTTCGGGGGTCGGTTACGAACAATGAGCAGTTCTTC. Translating gives CASSLYLFRGSVTNNEQFF.

This clone was observed a few times. J is TRBJ2-2 and V is TRBV4-3, with TRBD2 matching 10 bases. Germline trimming cut 0 bases from V and 6 bases from J; bases unmatched to any gene: 7. This CDR3 region has 17 residues. Germline CDR1 and CDR2: LGHNA and YSLEER. DNA for the CDR3: TGCGCCAGCAGCCAAGAGGGTGGACTAGCGGTCGCCGGGGAGCTGTTTTTT. Translation gives CASSQEGGLAVAGELFF.

As regards this clone: A far larger clone is just one base off, so this is likely a read error. The chain couples TRBV5-4 to TRBJ2-3; D gene uncertain. Germline V CDR1 and CDR2: SGHNT, YYREEE (reference sequence). This CDR3 is 11 amino acids long. The V end lost 4 bases, the J end lost 2 bases, and 2 bases lay between the germline ends. The CDR3 DNA follows: TGTGCCAGCAGCGACACAGATACGCAGTATTTT. It encodes CASSDTDTQYF. Drawing the rest from reference TRBV5-4 and TRBJ2-3, the complete variable domain is ETGVTQSPTHLIKTRGQQVTLRCSSQSGHNTVSWYQQALGQGPQFIFQYYREEENGRGNFPPRFSGLQFPNYSSELNVNALELDDSALYLCASSDTDTQYFGPGTRLTVL.

This clone was found a few times. The CDR3 sequence is CASSQGPGEDTQYF. CDR3 nucleotide sequence: TGCGCCAGCAGCCAAGGTCCCGGTGAGGATACGCAGTATTTT. This chain joins TRBV4-3 and TRBJ2-3; D unresolved. The V end lost 1 base, the J end lost 6 bases, and 11 bases lay between the germline ends. Germline V CDR1 and CDR2: LGHNA, YSLEER. The CDR3 sequence is 14 residues long.

This clone turned up a few times. The chain couples TRBV21-1 to TRBJ2-7; whether TRBD1, the table's D call, matches the DNA was not checked. TRBV21-1 is tagged as a pseudogene. The CDR3 runs 16 residues. This CDR3 is CATLGGYRGFSYEQYF. CDR3 nucleotide sequence: TGTGCCACCCTGGGGGGTTACAGGGGCTTCTCCTACGAGCAGTACTTC.

This clone occurred a few times. The V gene is TRBV5-1, the J gene TRBJ2-7, with D uncertain. Trimming took 4 bases from V and 3 from J, leaving 23 bases between them. Germline V lookup: CDR1 SGHRS, CDR2 YFSETQ. This CDR3 spans 17 amino acids. The CDR3 region is CASSTEMGLSPLYEQYF. The CDR3 region has the DNA TGCGCCAGCAGCACCGAGATGGGGTTATCGCCTCTCTACGAGCAGTACTTC. Filled out from reference TRBV5-1 and TRBJ2-7, the complete variable domain reads KAGVTQTPRYLIKTRGQQVTLSCSPISGHRSVSWYQQTPGQGLQFLFEYFSETQRNKGNFPGRFSGRQFSNSRSEMNVSTLELGDSALYLCASSTEMGLSPLYEQYFGPGTRLTVT.

V and J are TRBV2 and TRBJ1-1; 7 bases are a match to TRBD1. The junction had 4 bases not matched to a gene; V was cut back by 7 bases and J by 5 bases. The CDR3 has 12 residues. Germline V gene sequence: CDR1 SNHLY, CDR2 FYNNEI. The CDR3: CASKGAPTEAFF. CDR3 nucleotide sequence: TGTGCCAGCAAGGGGGCGCCGACTGAAGCTTTCTTT.

This clone showed up just a few times. V usage is TRBV10-3 and J usage is TRBJ1-2, with D uncertain. The germline V and J ends were trimmed by 6 bases and 5 bases, with 22 bases remaining between them. CDR3 length: 16 residues. Germline lookup yields CDR1 ENHRY and CDR2 SYGVKD. The CDR3 bases are TGTGCCATCAGCGGACCCCCGGGCTCCGCCATTTATGGCTACACCTTC. Protein sequence: CAISGPPGSAIYGYTF.

This clone was recorded a few times. This sequence joins TRBV7-6 and TRBJ2-3; D unclear. Germline CDR1 and CDR2: SGHVS and FNYEAQ. Trimming left V 4 bases short and J 2 bases short, with 7 bases between. There are 13 residues in the CDR3. The CDR3 sequence is CASSSLVTDTQYF. The CDR3 bases are TGTGCCAGCAGCTCTCTTGTCACAGATACGCAGTATTTT.

Worth noting for this clone: The same CDR3 also results from other DNA sequences found in this sample. This chain joins TRBV2 and TRBJ2-7; D ambiguous. Germline CDR1 reads SNHLY; CDR2 reads FYNNEI. This CDR3 region has 11 residues. The V end was cut by 4 bases, the J end by 3 bases, with 4 bases between. The DNA for the CDR3 is TGTGCCAGCAGTGGCTACTACGAGCAGTACTTC. Its protein is CASSGYYEQYF.

J is TRBJ2-1 and V is TRBV7-2; no clear D gene. The CDR3 covers 13 residues. Trimming removed 0 bases at V and 10 bases at J, with 10 bases between. Germline CDR1 is SGHTA and CDR2 is FQGNSA. The CDR3 protein is CASSLAVLREQFF. DNA for the CDR3: TGTGCCAGCAGCTTAGCGGTGTTGAGGGAGCAGTTCTTC.

This clone was picked up a small number of times. The sample contains more than one DNA sequence encoding this CDR3. This rearrangement joins TRBV20-1 to TRBJ2-7, with D unresolved. Trimming cost V 3 bases and J 4 bases, with 4 bases left between them. CDR1 and CDR2 (germline): DFQATT, SNEGSKA (reference sequence). This CDR3 spans 10 amino acids. The CDR3 region has the DNA TGCAGTGCTAGGGCATACGAGCAGTACTTC. This encodes CSARAYEQYF.

This clone was picked up a small number of times. The gene calls are TRBV27 and TRBJ2-2, with a tentative D call TRBD2 (6 bases). Trimming took 5 bases from V and 3 from J, leaving 10 bases between them. Per germline, CDR1 MNHEY and CDR2 SMNVEV (reference sequence). The CDR3 consists of 14 residues. The CDR3 region is CASSPDYYTGELFF. The CDR3 nucleotides are TGTGCCAGCAGTCCGGACTACTACACCGGGGAGCTGTTTTTT.

This CDR3 reads CASSRGGSETQYF. CDR3 nucleotides: TGTGCCAGCAGCCGGGGAGGGTCTGAGACCCAGTACTTC. The genes are TRBV7-3 and TRBJ2-5; 7 bases are shared with TRBD2. Losses at the gene ends were 5 bases for V and 5 bases for J; bases not matched to a gene: 5. The CDR3 is 13 amino acids. Per the germline V gene, CDR1 is SGHTA and CDR2 is FQGTGA.

Note on this clone: Within the sample, other DNA sequences also encode this same CDR3. V gene TRBV7-2 combines with J gene TRBJ2-7, with D possibly TRBD2 on 6 matching bases. Germline assignment: CDR1 SGHTA and CDR2 FQGNSA. Trimming shortened V by 4 bases and J by 6 bases, and 10 bases separated the two germline ends. The CDR3 length is 12 residues. The CDR3 protein is CASSSQGGEQYF. CDR3 in DNA: TGTGCCAGCAGCTCCCAGGGAGGCGAGCAGTACTTC.